This is a list of T cell receptor beta chains from one sample in a study of cytomegalovirus exposure and HLA in healthy donors. TCRdb keeps only in-frame clones here, not all; method: immunoSEQ multiplex PCR. The sample holds more than 95,000 clones, 77% seen once. The sequenced sample consisted of PBMCs. The receptors shown here come from a woman aged 40-49 years in good health and CMV-seropositive. Both conserved end residues are part of each CDR3. Each record gives: V gene, D gene, J gene, clone size, CDR3 DNA, CDR3 protein. The D gene is left open where the match is weak. Some rows mark clone size as missing; the rest say once, few, many or name a class of expanded clone.

TRBV6-5	NA	TRBJ2-3	NA	TGTGCCAGCAGGATGTCCGGGACTAGCACAGATACGCAGTATTTT	CASRMSGTSTDTQYF
TRBV19	TRBD2	TRBJ2-1	few	TGTGCCAGTAGTGTCCTAGCGGGTCTAACAAATGAGCAGTTCTTC	CASSVLAGLTNEQFF
TRBV27	TRBD2	TRBJ2-7	NA	TGTGCCACCAAGGGACTAGCGGGAGAGTCCTACGAGCAGTACTTC	CATKGLAGESYEQYF
TRBV6-1	NA	TRBJ2-5	few	TGTGCCAGCATCCTGGGGAGGGGGCAAGAGACCCAGTACTTC	CASILGRGQETQYF
TRBV19	TRBD1	TRBJ1-2	once	TGTGCCAGTAGTATACGACAGGGAGCTCGAGGCTACACCTTC	CASSIRQGARGYTF
TRBV19	NA	TRBJ2-2	NA	TGTGCCAGTAGGGTAACTAGCAGGGCCGGGGAGCTGTTTTTT	CASRVTSRAGELFF
TRBV15	NA	TRBJ1-1	NA	TGTGCCACCAGCAGACACTCCGGGGACACTGAAGCTTTCTTT	CATSRHSGDTEAFF
TRBV5-1	TRBD1	TRBJ2-7	NA	TGCGCCAGCAGCTTGGAGGGGGCAGTCTACGAGCAGTACTTC	CASSLEGAVYEQYF
TRBV19	TRBD1	TRBJ1-3	NA	TGTGCCAGTAGTCTGTCAGGGACAGCCTCTGGAAACACCATATATTTT	CASSLSGTASGNTIYF
TRBV7-3	TRBD2	TRBJ2-7	NA	TGTGCCAGCAGCTTAATATTACTTGGGCTAGCGGGATCCTACGAGCAGTACTTC	CASSLILLGLAGSYEQYF
TRBV19	NA	TRBJ2-5	NA	TGTGCCAGTAGTATAACGGGTTTGGAGACCCAGTACTTC	CASSITGLETQYF
TRBV28	TRBD2	TRBJ2-7	NA	TGTGCCAGCAGCCTCATGACTAGCGGGAGAACGCGGGAGCAGTACTTC	CASSLMTSGRTREQYF
TRBV27	TRBD1	TRBJ1-2	NA	TGTGCCAGCAGTTTAGGCAGGGGGCCCCCTAACTATGGCTACACCTTC	CASSLGRGPPNYGYTF
TRBV7-9	NA	TRBJ2-1	NA	TGTGCCAGCAGCCCGGGACTTGAGCAGTTCTTC	CASSPGLEQFF
TRBV6-6	TRBD1	TRBJ1-2	few	TGTGCCAGCAGCACTACAGGGGACTCTAACTATGGCTACACCTTC	CASSTTGDSNYGYTF
TRBV5-1	TRBD2	TRBJ2-5	NA	TGCGCCAGCAGCTTGCGAGCGGGAGAGGAGGAGACCCAGTACTTC	CASSLRAGEEETQYF
TRBV14	NA	TRBJ2-1	NA	TGTGCCAGCAGCCAGCCCAGGGGTAGTGAGCAGTTCTTC	CASSQPRGSEQFF
TRBV9	TRBD2	TRBJ2-3	once	TGTGCCAGCAGCGTGGGTAGCGGGAGCCCTAGCACAGATACGCAGTATTTT	CASSVGSGSPSTDTQYF
TRBV9	TRBD2	TRBJ2-2	NA	TGTGCCAGCAGCGTAGAAAACAGGGGACTAGCGGGAAATTTCGACACCGGGGAGCTGTTTTTT	CASSVENRGLAGNFDTGELFF
TRBV7-9	TRBD1	TRBJ1-3	NA	TGTGCCAGCAGCTTTTATGGACAGGGGGTTGGAAACACCATATATTTT	CASSFYGQGVGNTIYF
TRBV5-4	TRBD2	TRBJ2-5	NA	TGTGCCAGCAGCTTACCGGGACTAGCGTCTAATAAGTACTTC	CASSLPGLASNKYF
TRBV5-1	TRBD1	TRBJ1-2	NA	TGCGCCAGCAGCTGGGACAGGGGTGGCTACACCTTC	CASSWDRGGYTF
TRBV7-2	TRBD1	TRBJ2-5	few	TGTGCCAGCAGCCCGCAGGGGGCGAGGAGTAAGGCCCAGTACTTC	CASSPQGARSKAQYF
TRBV29-1	TRBD1	TRBJ2-5	few	TGCAGCGTGCCTGAATGGACAGGGGGAAAGAAGAAAGAGACCCAGTACTTC	CSVPEWTGGKKKETQYF
TRBV2	NA	TRBJ2-7	NA	TGTGCCAGCACCCCCAACGGGATCTCCTACGAGCAATACTTC	CASTPNGISYEQYF
TRBV5-6	NA	TRBJ1-4	once	TGTGCCAGCACCGAGACTGTTGCAACTAATGAAAAACTGTTTTTT	CASTETVATNEKLFF
TRBV5-8	TRBD2	TRBJ2-1	NA	TGTGCCAGCAGCCGCCTCCATGGAGCGGGAGTCCATGAGCAGTTCTTC	CASSRLHGAGVHEQFF
TRBV27	TRBD2	TRBJ2-7	NA	TGTGCCAGCAGAGCTCCGTTGGGTCTAGCGGGAGGGCGGAACGAGCAGTACTTC	CASRAPLGLAGGRNEQYF
TRBV5-4	TRBD1	TRBJ2-3	NA	TGTGCCAGCAGCTTGTTAACAGGGGCGGAGGATACGCAGTATTTT	CASSLLTGAEDTQYF
TRBV5-8	TRBD2	TRBJ2-3	NA	TGTGCCAGCAGCTTCCCAATAGCGGGAGGGCCTAGGACAGATACGCAGTATTTT	CASSFPIAGGPRTDTQYF
TRBV2	TRBD2	TRBJ2-2	NA	TGTGCCAGCAGGCGGATAGCGGGAGTGGCCGGGGAGCTGTTTTTT	CASRRIAGVAGELFF
TRBV2	TRBD1	TRBJ2-7	NA	TGTGCCAGCAAAAGGGACAGACTCGAGCAGTACTTC	CASKRDRLEQYF
TRBV11-1	TRBD2	TRBJ2-3	NA	TGTGCCAGCAGCTCCCACGGGAGGACAGATACGCAGTATTTT	CASSSHGRTDTQYF
TRBV5-1	TRBD2	TRBJ2-5	NA	TGCGCCAGCAGCCCTGCCGGGGGGCAAGAGACCCAGTACTTC	CASSPAGGQETQYF
TRBV6-6	NA	TRBJ1-3	NA	TGTGCCAGCAGTCCCTACACAGGGCAAGGAAACACCATATATTTT	CASSPYTGQGNTIYF
TRBV10-3	NA	TRBJ2-7	few	TGTGCCATCGCATCCGGGGGATTGGTCGAGCAGTACTTC	CAIASGGLVEQYF
TRBV7-9	NA	TRBJ2-2	NA	TGTGCCAGCAGCTTAGGGGCCCACCGAAACACCGGGGAGCTGTTTTTT	CASSLGAHRNTGELFF
TRBV2	NA	TRBJ2-1	NA	TGTGCCAGCACCGGACAGAGCTCCTACAATGAGCAGTTCTTC	CASTGQSSYNEQFF
TRBV7-3	NA	TRBJ1-1	NA	TGTGCCAGCAGCCCCGGGACTGAGAACACTGAAGCTTTCTTT	CASSPGTENTEAFF
TRBV2	NA	TRBJ1-5	once	TGTGCCAGCGAGCAGGGCGGCAATCAGCCCCAGCATTTT	CASEQGGNQPQHF
TRBV5-5	TRBD2	TRBJ2-5	few	TGTGCCAGCAGCGGCGGGGGGGCCGGAGAGACCCAGTACTTC	CASSGGGAGETQYF
TRBV28	TRBD2	TRBJ2-7	NA	TGTGCCACCACGGCGGGAGGGCCCGGTAGTTACGAGCAGTACTTC	CATTAGGPGSYEQYF
TRBV30	NA	TRBJ2-7	NA	TGTGCCTCGACAGACCTATCCTACGAGCAGTACTTC	CASTDLSYEQYF
TRBV5-1	NA	TRBJ2-2	NA	TGCGCCAGCAGCTTGGAGTTAGCTTCTTGGGGGGAGCTGTTTTTT	CASSLELASWGELFF
TRBV28	NA	TRBJ1-2	NA	TGTGCCAGCAGAGGCATCGACAGAATCTATGGCTACACCTTC	CASRGIDRIYGYTF
TRBV6-6	TRBD1	TRBJ1-2	NA	TGTGCCAGAACCCCGGGACAGGGGGCGGGTGGCTACACCTTC	CARTPGQGAGGYTF